A single sample is the source of the 3 T cell receptor beta chains below, sequenced in a study of identical twins. TCRdb itself ran the 5' RACE reads through MiXCR, one entry per CDR3 protein. Of 1.5 million to 2 million distinct CDR3 sequences in the sample, about 31% were seen once. The source material was cord blood. The receptors originated from a newborn girl in good health.

V and J are TRBV9 and TRBJ2-2; D call uncertain. This CDR3 comprises 16 residues. The germline CDR1 and CDR2 sequences are SGDLS and YYNGEE. V lost 0 bases and J 0 bases, leaving 9 bases between the germline ends. The CDR3 here is CASSVVGTTNTGELFF. In DNA form, the CDR3 reads TGTGCCAGCAGCGTAGTAGGCACTACGAACACCGGGGAGCTGTTTTTT.

V usage is TRBV5-1 and J usage is TRBJ1-2; 7 positions agree with TRBD1. Germline values: CDR1 SGHRS, CDR2 YFSETQ. V trimming: 3 bases; J trimming: 7 bases; junction bases outside the gene matches: 12. The CDR3 contains 15 residues. DNA of the CDR3: TGCGCCAGCAGCTCGGCAGACACAGGGGAGATTGGCTACACCTTC. It is translated as CASSSADTGEIGYTF.

The rearrangement uses TRBV27 and TRBJ1-5; D is unresolved. The CDR3 is 14 residues long. CDR1 and CDR2 from the germline V gene are MNHEY and SMNVEV (reference sequence). With 2 bases removed from V and 6 bases from J, the gap between germline ends came to 11 bases. The CDR3 bases are TGTGCCAGCAGTTTAATGGGTGGTAGTCAGCCCCAGCATTTT. It encodes CASSLMGGSQPQHF.